One sample yielded the 21 T cell receptor beta chains listed below, sequenced in a study of CD4 T cells in relation to SARS-CoV-2 and coronaviruses. Sequencing used immunoSEQ multiplex PCR; TCRdb keeps in-frame clones, though not all of them. The repertoire holds under 25,000 clones, 78% seen once, with 19% in the top ten. No cognate antigen is known for these TCRs. CD4+ T cells from unexposed donors were obtained before the COVID-19 pandemic (2011-2018). CD4+ T cells were isolated from the cells after around 11 days of culture. What was sequenced was CD4+ T cells from PBMCs, cultured in vitro. These receptor sequences come from a human donor in good health.

This chain uses TRBV15 with TRBJ2-7; D uncertain. V lost 1 base to trimming and J lost 3 bases, with 7 bases between them. The germline V gene encodes CDR1 LNHNV and CDR2 YYDKDF (reference sequence). CDR3 length: 13 residues. CDR3 protein: CATSRAQHYEQYF. The CDR3 DNA is TGTGCCACCAGCAGAGCTCAACACTACGAGCAGTACTTC.

The chain uses TRBV10-3 and TRBJ2-1, with a tentative D call TRBD2 (5 bases). This CDR3 region has 15 residues. V was cut by 0 bases and J by 7 bases, with 13 bases left in between. Looked up from germline, CDR1 is ENHRY and CDR2 is SYGVKD. The CDR3 nucleotides read TGTGCCATCAGTGAGTCGAGTGGGAGCTTGAATGAGCAGTTCTTC. The encoded protein is CAISESSGSLNEQFF.

The chain is built from TRBV5-4 and TRBJ2-7, with 9 bases identical to TRBD1. Looked up from germline, CDR1 is SGHNT and CDR2 is YYREEE (reference sequence). The CDR3 spans 13 residues. V lost 5 bases, J lost 3 bases, and 3 bases stayed unmatched. The CDR3 nucleotides are TGTGCCAGCAGTGCGGGACAGGGCTACGAGCAGTACTTC. This codes for CASSAGQGYEQYF.

V and J are TRBV14 and TRBJ2-1; TRBD2 matches 9 bases. The J segment lost 3 bases and the V segment lost 4 bases, leaving 4 bases of the junction unmatched. The CDR3 has 15 residues. Germline loops: CDR1 SGHDN, CDR2 FVKESK. CDR3 nucleotide sequence: TGTGCCAGCAGCCTCAGCGGGGGGCTCTACAATGAGCAGTTCTTC. Translated: CASSLSGGLYNEQFF.

The V and J genes are TRBV5-1 and TRBJ2-1; D might be TRBD2 (5 bases). V was cut by 1 base and J by 8 bases, with 10 bases left in between. Per the germline V gene, CDR1 is SGHRS and CDR2 is YFSETQ. CDR3 size: 13 residues. CDR3 sequence reads: CASSLQAEDEQFF. The CDR3 DNA sequence: TGCGCCAGCAGCTTGCAAGCGGAGGATGAGCAGTTCTTC.

The chain links TRBV9 to TRBJ2-2; weak D call: TRBD2 (6 bases). CDR3 length: 17 residues. V lost 4 bases to trimming and J lost 9 bases, with 25 bases between them. Germline CDR1 SGDLS, CDR2 YYNGEE. As DNA, the CDR3 is TGTGCCAGCAGCAAGTCGGGTGCGGGGATGATTGGCCGGGAGCTGTTTTTT. It yields the protein CASSKSGAGMIGRELFF.

This chain links TRBV10-1 with TRBJ2-7; D is unresolved. Trimming shortened V by 4 bases and J by 0 bases, and 10 bases separated the two germline ends. The CDR3 is 14 residues long. Germline V gene data show CDR1 as WNHNN and CDR2 as SYGVQD (reference sequence). Written as DNA, the CDR3 is TGCGCCAGCAGTGGGACCCTATACTCCTACGAGCAGTACTTC. Translating gives CASSGTLYSYEQYF.

This sequence joins TRBV19 and TRBJ1-2; 7 bases map to TRBD1. The V segment lost 7 bases and the J segment 2 bases; nucleotides outside the gene matches: 10. The CDR3 runs 15 residues. CDR1 and CDR2 (germline): LNHDA, SQIVND (reference sequence). DNA for the CDR3: TGTGCCAGTATGACCCGGGACAGTACAAACTATGGCTACACCTTC. It specifies CASMTRDSTNYGYTF. Together with reference TRBV19 and TRBJ1-2, the CDR3 gives the full variable domain: DGGITQSPKYLFRKEGQNVTLSCEQNLNHDAMYWYRQDPGQGLRLIYYSQIVNDFQKGDIAEGYSVSREKKESFPLTVTSAQKNPTAFYLCASMTRDSTNYGYTFGSGTRLTVV.

The rearrangement links TRBV7-2 to TRBJ1-2; perhaps TRBD1 as D (6 bases). The ends were cut back, 5 bases at V and 1 base at J, with 20 bases in the middle. Germline V gives CDR1 SGHTA, CDR2 FQGNSA. The CDR3 consists of 17 residues. The CDR3, as DNA: TGTGCCAGCAGCCCCCAAGGCGCGACAGGCGGTAACTATGGCTACACCTTC. Protein sequence: CASSPQGATGGNYGYTF. Looking up the rest from reference TRBV7-2 and TRBJ1-2 gives the full variable domain: GAGVSQSPSNKVTEKGKDVELRCDPISGHTALYWYRQSLGQGLEFLIYFQGNSAPDKSGLPSDRFSAERTGGSVSTLTIQRTQQEDSAVYLCASSPQGATGGNYGYTFGSGTRLTVV.

This chain joins TRBV6-4 and TRBJ2-1; 12 bases match TRBD2. The CDR3 runs to 16 residues. Germline V gives CDR1 MRHNA, CDR2 SNTAGT. After removal of 3 bases from V and 5 bases from J, the junction contained 5 bases not matched to a gene. The CDR3 DNA reads as TGTGCCAGCAGTGAGACTAGCGGGAGAGGTGACAATGAGCAGTTCTTC. Amino acids: CASSETSGRGDNEQFF.

DNA of the CDR3: TGTGCCAGCAGCTTGGTACGGGAAAACACTGAAGCTTTCTTT. Translated: CASSLVRENTEAFF. The chain carries TRBV7-8 and TRBJ1-1; D not certain. Trimming took off 3 bases at V and 2 bases at J, with 10 bases between the two ends. Germline V gene data show CDR1 as SGHVS and CDR2 as FQNEAQ. The CDR3 has 14 residues.

The rearrangement links TRBV24-1 to TRBJ2-5; D call uncertain. V dropped 5 bases and J dropped 1 base, with 10 bases sitting between them. Germline-derived CDR1 and CDR2 are KGHDR and SFDVKD. This CDR3 spans 14 amino acids. The CDR3 DNA reads as TGTGCCACCAGTGTGGCCGGTCTCCAAGAGACCCAGTACTTC. It specifies CATSVAGLQETQYF.

V and J are TRBV10-2 and TRBJ1-5, with a tentative D call TRBD1 (5 bases). The CDR3 loop spans 13 amino acids. V gave up 3 bases and J gave up 6 bases, with 9 bases separating them. The germline gives CDR1 WSHSY, CDR2 SAAADI. As DNA, the CDR3 is TGCGCCAGCAGTGAAGGGGATAGTCAGCCCCAGCATTTT. The encoded protein is CASSEGDSQPQHF.

The chain couples TRBV30 to TRBJ2-7, with 11 bases fitting TRBD2. Trimming removed 2 bases from V and 6 bases from J; junction bases left unmatched: 6. Germline CDR1 GTSNPN, CDR2 SVGIG (reference sequence). The CDR3 contains 14 residues. The CDR3 DNA reads as TGTGCCTGGAGTCTTAGCGGGAGGGCAATCGAGCAGTACTTC. Protein product: CAWSLSGRAIEQYF.

A few counts support this clone. This chain connects TRBV18 to TRBJ2-7; possibly TRBD1 or TRBD2 for D (5 bases each). The germline V and J ends were trimmed by 6 bases and 2 bases, with 11 bases remaining between them. Germline V gives CDR1 KGHSH, CDR2 LQKENI. CDR3 length equals 13 residues. CDR3 residues: CASSAPGPYEQYF. CDR3 sequence (DNA): TGTGCCAGCTCGGCGCCGGGACCCTACGAGCAGTACTTC.

This clone was detected once. V and J are TRBV30 and TRBJ2-7, with D maybe TRBD1 (5 bases). This CDR3 has 12 residues. V was cut by 3 bases and J by 1 base, with 7 bases left in between. In germline, CDR1 is GTSNPN, CDR2 SVGIG (reference sequence). The CDR3 loop is CAWSRQSYEQYF. The CDR3 DNA reads TGTGCCTGGAGCCGACAGTCCTACGAGCAGTACTTC.

The rearrangement joins TRBV18 to TRBJ1-1, with D perhaps matching TRBD1 (6 bases). The germline V gene has CDR1 KGHSH and CDR2 LQKENI. The V gene lost 6 bases and the J gene lost 4 bases, with 12 bases spanning the gap. The CDR3 loop spans 13 amino acids. The CDR3 reads CASSQGGSTEAFF. The CDR3, as DNA: TGTGCCAGCTCTCAAGGGGGGAGCACTGAAGCTTTCTTT.

This clone was found once. This chain connects TRBV18 to TRBJ2-1, with 9 bases aligning to TRBD1. This CDR3 has 15 residues. V trimming: 2 bases; J trimming: 4 bases; junction bases outside the gene matches: 3. In germline, CDR1 is KGHSH, CDR2 LQKENI. CDR3 coding DNA: TGTGCCAGCTCACCAGCCGGGACAGGGTACAATGAGCAGTTCTTC. Protein product: CASSPAGTGYNEQFF.

The CDR3 sequence: CASSDGGSTDTQYF. CDR3 DNA sequence: TGTGCCAGCAGTGACGGGGGTAGCACAGATACGCAGTATTTT. The chain has TRBV6-4 and TRBJ2-3; D is tentatively TRBD1 or TRBD2 (5 bases each). The germline gives CDR1 MRHNA, CDR2 SNTAGT. Trimming stripped 2 bases from V and 0 bases from J, with 6 bases between. CDR3 size: 14 residues.

J is TRBJ1-3 and V is TRBV19; 8 bases align to TRBD1. CDR3 length: 15 residues. The V gene's germline CDR1 is LNHDA and CDR2 SQIVND (reference sequence). J lost 2 bases, V lost 7 bases, and 7 bases had no gene match. CDR3: CASTNTGGPGNTIYF. The DNA of the CDR3 is TGTGCCAGTACCAACACAGGGGGACCTGGAAACACCATATATTTT.

Here the CDR3 reads CSASLFGNTEAFF. In DNA, the CDR3 is TGCAGTGCTAGTCTTTTCGGGAACACTGAAGCTTTCTTT. The chain is built from TRBV20-1 and TRBJ1-1, with D unclear. CDR1 is DFQATT, CDR2 SNEGSKA, per germline (reference sequence). The CDR3 consists of 13 residues. V lost 3 bases and J 1 base, leaving 9 bases between the germline ends.